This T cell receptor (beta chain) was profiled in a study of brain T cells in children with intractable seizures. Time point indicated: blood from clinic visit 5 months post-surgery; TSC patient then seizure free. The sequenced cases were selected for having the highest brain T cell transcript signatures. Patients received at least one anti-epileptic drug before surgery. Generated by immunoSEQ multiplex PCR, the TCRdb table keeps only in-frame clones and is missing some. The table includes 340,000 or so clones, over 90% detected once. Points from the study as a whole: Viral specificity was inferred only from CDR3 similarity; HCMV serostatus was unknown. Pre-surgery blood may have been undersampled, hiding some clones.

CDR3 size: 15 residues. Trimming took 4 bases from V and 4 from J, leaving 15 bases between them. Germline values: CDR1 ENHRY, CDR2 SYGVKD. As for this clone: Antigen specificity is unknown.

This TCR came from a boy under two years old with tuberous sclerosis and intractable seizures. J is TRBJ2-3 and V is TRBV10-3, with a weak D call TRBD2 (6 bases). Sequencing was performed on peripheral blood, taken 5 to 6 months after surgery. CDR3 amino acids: CAISGETGESDTQYF. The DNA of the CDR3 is TGTGCCATCAGTGGCGAAACGGGGGAATCAGATACGCAGTATTTT.